These 7 T cell receptor beta chains were sequenced from one sample in a study of T-cell memory formation after mild COVID-19. TCRdb used MiXCR to reprocess the 5' RACE reads, holding one entry per CDR3 protein. The sample has roughly 400,000 distinct CDR3 sequences, 24% seen once; the top ten hold roughly 8.7%. Sequencing was done on a sample of PBMCs or a T cell subset sorted from them (not recorded which). The receptor set was obtained from an adult woman who had mild COVID-19 (a few samples of this study predate the infection). Cell type and time point are not known.

The chain couples TRBV6-1 to TRBJ2-1; D is possibly TRBD2 (5 bases). Germline V CDR1 and CDR2: MNHNS, SASEGT. The V gene lost 3 bases and the J gene lost 8 bases, with 17 bases spanning the gap. This CDR3 comprises 15 residues. CDR3: CASSDSGLGRDEQFF. The DNA for the CDR3 is TGTGCCAGCAGTGATTCGGGGTTGGGAAGGGATGAGCAGTTCTTC.

The chain carries TRBV7-9 and TRBJ2-1, with TRBD1 matching over 9 bases. This CDR3 has 15 residues. CDR1 and CDR2 from the germline V gene are SEHNR and FQNEAQ (reference sequence). V lost 4 bases, J lost 7 bases, and 8 bases stayed unmatched. The CDR3 is CASSSVTGTGNEQFF. The CDR3 DNA sequence: TGTGCCAGCAGCTCCGTAACCGGGACAGGGAATGAGCAGTTCTTC.

This clonotype showed up just a few times. This sequence joins TRBV2 and TRBJ2-7; D gene uncertain. V lost 7 bases and J 4 bases, leaving 11 bases between the germline ends. The CDR3 is 12 residues long. From germline, CDR1 is SNHLY and CDR2 FYNNEI. The CDR3: CASKSAAYEQYF. The DNA for the CDR3 is TGTGCCAGCAAATCTGCGGCTTACGAGCAGTACTTC.

This clonotype was observed a few times. The chain recombines TRBV12-3 or TRBV12-4 with TRBJ2-7, with unresolved D. V lost 2 bases, J lost 3 bases, and 8 bases lay in between. The CDR3 extends over 13 amino acids. The CDR3 protein is CASSLPPDYEQYF. Here the CDR3 DNA reads TGTGCCAGCAGTTTACCCCCCGACTACGAGCAGTACTTC.

V is TRBV7-2 and J is TRBJ2-1, with TRBD2 matching over 10 bases. The ends lost 4 bases at V and 0 bases at J; junction bases unmatched: 15. Germline V lookup: CDR1 SGHTA, CDR2 FQGNSA. The CDR3 loop spans 20 amino acids. CDR3 sequence: CASSSSGSGGISSSYNEQFF. Written as DNA, the CDR3 is TGTGCCAGCAGCTCCTCCGGTAGCGGGGGGATCTCGAGCTCCTACAATGAGCAGTTCTTC.

The chain couples TRBV2 to TRBJ1-4; no firm D call. V was pared by 3 bases and J by 8 bases, with 10 bases between. The germline V gene has CDR1 SNHLY and CDR2 FYNNEI. The CDR3 consists of 13 residues. The CDR3 sequence: CASSEGPREKLFF. The CDR3, as DNA: TGTGCCAGCAGTGAGGGCCCCAGAGAAAAACTGTTTTTT.

The CDR3 loop is CATSDAWTGELFF. Here the CDR3 DNA reads TGTGCCACCAGTGATGCCTGGACCGGGGAGCTGTTTTTT. The V call is TRBV24-1, the J call TRBJ2-2; D call uncertain. V lost 3 bases, J lost 5 bases, and 6 bases lay in between. This CDR3 comprises 13 residues. Germline CDR1 reads KGHDR; CDR2 reads SFDVKD.